The source of this TCR beta chain is a study of cytomegalovirus exposure and HLA in healthy donors (dated by TCRdb to 2016 to 2017). Broadly, across the study: According to an earlier analysis of around 600 of the donors, 150 million to 200 million T cells yielded roughly 110 million unique TCR beta sequences and approximately 300 Gb of sequence data. The study combined high-throughput TCR immunosequencing, statistical association of individual TCRs with disease status, and machine learning to predict cytomegalovirus infection status. An earlier analysis of around 580 of the donors used high-throughput TCR beta sequencing to judge whether each TCR beta V gene segment behaved as functional or pseudogenic. HLA typing covered class I and class II loci at four-digit resolution. A later analysis re-examined previously published TCR beta repertoires from about 670 donors and added high-resolution HLA genotyping to investigate patterns of TCR occurrence. Besides the first cohort of 666 subjects, a separate validation cohort made up of around 120 different subjects was used. Of the roughly 400 genotyped donors, about 80% fell in the genetic ancestry cluster associated with self-reported Caucasian donors. The number of typed donors differed by locus: roughly 629-640 for A, B, C, DRB1 and DQB1; 522 for DQA1; approximately 610 for DPA1; and 450 to 480 for DPB1. Because of strong linkage in the cohort, roughly five DR-DQ haplotypes were treated as single units for association and clustering. The study profiled the T cell repertoires of hundreds of subjects by immunosequencing and related them to cytomegalovirus serostatus. Donor age, sex, ethnicity and CMV serostatus were collected together with the repertoire data. Around 320 gigabases of sequencing data and approximately 80 million unique TCR sequences were included in an early release covering about 600 HLA-typed donors. Rather than drawing on any new phenotypic data, the later analysis identified candidate immune exposures from TCR beta sequences and the way those sequences occurred across donors. Every discovery cohort repertoire had been produced on one sequencing platform. The study was designed to test whether signatures of past pathogen exposure could be identified by cataloging public T cell receptors. In a later genetic analysis, genome-wide SNP genotypes for about three fifths of the roughly 670 donors were used, and that subset was treated as a discovery cohort. Across about 370 genotyped donors of the cohort, an average of about 240,000 unique TCR beta nucleotide sequences per donor were sequenced, and about a sixth of those sequences were non-productive.

Library preparation was by the immunoSEQ multiplex PCR assay. The multiplex PCR relied on a mix of 60 forward primers for TCR Vbeta segments and 13 reverse primers for TCR Jbeta segments. Amplification of the CDR3 region of rearranged TCR beta genes was performed with a multiplex PCR assay on genomic DNA. The Illumina HiSeq System was used to sequence the amplified TCR beta libraries as 87-base-pair reads. The authors processed their data as follows. A later analysis tallied tens of millions of unique TCR beta chains across the 666 repertoires, and approximately 11 million of those chains were shared by two or more donors. Raw reads were error-corrected and collapsed into unique sequences with a nearest-neighbor algorithm that merged closely related sequences to remove PCR and sequencing errors. CDR3 sequences were aligned to IMGT reference sequences to assign V, D and J gene segments. For a sequence to be retained, a match of at least six nucleotides was required to both a V gene segment and a J gene segment. Rearrangements were called productive when the CDR3 lacked stop codons and stayed in frame with V and J; all others were non-productive. CDR3 was defined by IMGT convention, running from the second conserved V-encoded cysteine to the conserved J-encoded phenylalanine. The earlier analysis of 587 of the donors excluded sequences that lacked an unambiguous match to a single V gene segment. In an earlier analysis of more than 500 of the donors, a V segment was called functional when productive rearrangements were above 56.7%, and segregating when the standard deviation between donors exceeded 5%. A statistical classification framework was built to diagnose cytomegalovirus status from the catalog of TCR beta chain sequences. In a later analysis, V and J genes were assigned by comparing TCR nucleotide sequences against IMGT/GENE-DB human TR gene sequences. Using the TCRdist pipeline, a later analysis assigned CDR3 sequences along with most-parsimonious VDJ recombination scenarios. A later analysis defined each TCR beta chain by its CDR3 amino acid sequence plus V-gene family, and excluded reads lacking a unique V-gene family. To address suspected cross-contamination and a sequencing artifact, a later analysis removed some 620 highly shared, low-generation-probability nucleotide sequences. In a later analysis, a clonal expansion index for each public chain was calculated from normalized within-repertoire ranks of inferred template counts. In a later analysis, generation probabilities were computed using a VDJ recombination model fitted to out-of-frame rearrangements, and the results were checked against IGoR. Hypergeometric tests were used in a later analysis to score TCR-TCR, TCR-HLA and TCR-CMV co-occurrence, with a repertoire-size bias correction applied to the TCR pairs. False discovery rates were estimated in a later analysis by permuting HLA or CMV assignments 20 times. A later analysis grouped co-occurring TCRs with DBSCAN, adding TCRdist sequence similarity when clustering within HLA-allele-positive subsets. Repertoires with fewer than 30,000 or more than 120,000 public chains were left out of co-occurrence clustering, as were about 5 repertoires with anomalous nucleotide sharing. The immuneACCESS repertoire file appears here via TCRdb, limited to in-frame rearrangements. These files lack a portion of the clones; in checked studies, under half of the deficit traces to unresolved V genes, and the cause of the others is not known. V and J calls and clone size are as listed in that table; D and trimming were resolved from the DNA. The sample includes under 95,000 clones, with 75% to 85% observed a single time. In total, the top ten clones hold 14% to 15% of the sample.

Trimmed from V: 6 bases; trimmed from J: 3 bases; junction bases lacking a gene match: 5. For CDR1 and CDR2, the germline V gene lists MDHEN and SYDVKM. Inclusive of the bounding cysteine and phenylalanine, the CDR3 is 14 residues long. Only CDR3 DNA remains: 42 bases, in frame from the first base. Findings and caveats that apply to the study as a whole: A total of around 150 TCR beta chains were listed by the study as associated with cytomegalovirus. Because counts were too low, about 18 rarely observed V segments, including chromosome 9 orphons, were excluded from the earlier analysis of a few hundred of the donors. Three of the identified cytomegalovirus-associated TCR beta chains were confirmed in vitro to be specific for cytomegalovirus antigens. In a later analysis, most CMV-associated TCR beta chains were found to appear HLA-restricted, with HLA associations seemingly driven largely by CMV exposure. In a later analysis, HLA-associated TCR beta chains showed more clonal expansion and lower generation probabilities than non-associated chains that were equally common. Compared with the roughly 670-donor mean, donors in an Asian-associated ancestry cluster had fewer N-insertions in productive TCRs, according to a later genetic analysis. According to the authors, the approach could potentially be generalized to other disease states and immunological phenotypes. According to a later analysis, TCR association rates differed among HLA loci, with DRB1 alleles showing the most associated TCRs and HLA-C alleles showing the fewest. Correlated functional status among segregating V segments might be attributable to linkage disequilibrium, but an unknown experimental factor could not be ruled out. The cohort was sequenced for TCR beta chains only, and without alpha or paired-chain data the features that could be detected were limited. Some IMGT-functional V segments, including TRBV6-2 and TRBV6-3, could not be distinguished by the 87-base-pair reads and were therefore excluded. In a later analysis, several top co-occurrence clusters were reported to appear linked to parvovirus B19, influenza, CMV and Epstein-Barr virus. Immune exposure information for the cohort was limited to CMV serostatus. A cluster of highly shared sequence variants was judged likely to be a technical artifact of the sequencing pipeline. Most TCR sequences were observed very rarely across donors, whereas some public TCRs were present in many individuals. Because HLA typing was unavailable for some donors at each locus, only the typed subset was used in association tests. At a false discovery rate of 0.05, a later analysis linked 16,000 or so TCR beta sequences to specific HLA alleles. A further reported finding was that TCR beta sequences accurately predicted the HLA-A and HLA-B alleles for most subjects in the first cohort. In an earlier analysis of more than 500 of the donors, most TCR beta V segments appeared in productive rearrangements about 87% or about 30% of the time, broadly matching IMGT annotations. The presence/absence analyses assumed that sequencing depth was roughly uniform across donors, and that assumption may not be true. In both the original and validation cohorts, the classifier was reported to diagnose cytomegalovirus status with high specificity and sensitivity. Assigning TCR associations to individual alleles was difficult when HLA alleles, especially DR and DQ, strongly co-occurred. An association between a missense DCLRE1C variant and V-gene and J-gene trimming of TCR beta chains was found in a later genetic analysis and replicated in an independent cohort.

The cohort consisted of 670 or so healthy bone marrow donors. At the time of sampling, all cohort members were nominally healthy, though unrecorded immune exposures were likely present. The donor tested CMV seropositive, placing the donor among the approximately 310 seropositive members of the cohort. Every donor gave a peripheral blood sample, and the peripheral blood mononuclear cells from that sample were used for TCR beta sequencing. Genomic DNA extraction from the blood cell samples was performed with the Qiagen DNeasy Blood Extraction Kit. This clone was seen once. Its binding antigen is unknown. The sample holds no much larger clone one base away, and base qualities are not on file.

Input material: PBMCs. The sequence was collected from a woman in her thirties or forties in good health and CMV-seropositive. The chain is assembled from TRBV28 and TRBJ1-5, with 7 bases in between that match TRBD1. The bases read TGTGCCAGCAGATTGACAGGGAACAATCAGCCCCAGCATTTT. It translates to CASRLTGNNQPQHF.